This T cell receptor beta chain came from a study of blood T cells in healthy people across ages. Overall study findings and caveats: With age, beta diversity per million T cells declined roughly linearly, significantly by over 35. There was a strong correlation between TCR beta diversity and naive T cell percentage.

The authors ran a second PCR of 7 to 11 cycles using a sample-barcoded 5' primer and a J-beta primer mix. There were at least 2.5 million CDR3-containing paired-end reads obtained from each sample. TCRdb re-called the 5' RACE reads with MiXCR, one entry per CDR3 protein. The sample carries about 570,000 distinct CDR3 sequences, 25% to 30% recorded once. Germline CDR1 reads GTSNPN; CDR2 reads SVGIG (reference sequence). CDR3 size: 12 residues. The V and J ends lost 0 bases and 4 bases respectively, with 4 bases between them. Note on this clonotype: Antigen unknown.

The sequence was collected from a woman in her 70s in good health. The specimen was blood. The V and J genes are TRBV30 and TRBJ2-1, with no clear D. The CDR3 DNA is TGTGCCTGGAGTGTAGGGTACAATGAGCAGTTCTTC. Protein product: CAWSVGYNEQFF.